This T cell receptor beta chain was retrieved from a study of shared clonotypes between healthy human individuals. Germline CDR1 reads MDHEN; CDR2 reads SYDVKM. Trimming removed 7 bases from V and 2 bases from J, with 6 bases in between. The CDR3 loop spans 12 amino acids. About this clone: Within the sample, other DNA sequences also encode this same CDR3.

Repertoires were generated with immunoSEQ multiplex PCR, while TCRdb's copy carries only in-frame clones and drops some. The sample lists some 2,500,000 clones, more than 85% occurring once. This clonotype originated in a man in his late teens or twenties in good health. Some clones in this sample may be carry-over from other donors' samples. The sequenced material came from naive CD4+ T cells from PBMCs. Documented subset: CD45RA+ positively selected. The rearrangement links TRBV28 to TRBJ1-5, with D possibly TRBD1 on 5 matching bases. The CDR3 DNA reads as TGTGCCAGCACACAGGGCAATCAGCCCCAGCATTTT. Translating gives CASTQGNQPQHF. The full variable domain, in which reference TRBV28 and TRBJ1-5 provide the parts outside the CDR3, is DVKVTQSSRYLVKRTGEKVFLECVQDMDHENMFWYRQDPGLGLRLIYFSYDVKMKEKGDIPEGYSVSREKKERFSLILESASTNQTSMYLCASTQGNQPQHFGDGTRLSIL.